This T cell receptor beta chain was profiled in a study of vaccination and CD4 T cells after COVID-19 (dated by TCRdb to between 2021 and 2022). The study in broad terms: Convalescent patients had a positive SARS-CoV-2 result on nasal swab PCR, and of these patients, fewer than ten had mild disease and one had severe disease. Culture stimuli were overlapping spike peptide pools from SARS-CoV-2 and from the common cold coronaviruses HCoV-NL63, HCoV-OC43 and HCoV-229E. Participants got two doses of the Pfizer-BioNTech BNT162b2 vaccine (n=8) or two doses of the Moderna mRNA-1273 vaccine (n=2). The convalescent cohort comprised six males and four females, including two Hispanic individuals, seven Caucasians, two Asians and one multiracial person. Control cultures received a CEFX viral epitope pool as the positive control, an HIV-1 Nef peptide pool as the negative control, or no peptide. The spike-specific CD4+ TCR repertoire was compared before and after mRNA vaccination in 10 COVID-19 convalescent patients and a handful of infection-naive healthy vaccine recipients. Post-vaccine blood samples were taken a median of 72 days after the second vaccine dose, with a range of roughly 13 to 250 days. Post-COVID blood samples were collected from convalescent patients a median of approximately 93 days after diagnosis, with a range of roughly 35 to 161 days.

The library was made by PCR. DNA from cultured CD4+ T cells was subjected to TCR sequencing with the Oncomine TCR Beta short-read assay at the Johns Hopkins FTIC core. The QIAamp micro DNA kit was used to extract genomic DNA from the cultured CD4+ T cells. Oncomine TCR Beta libraries made from cultured CD4+ T cells were pooled using unique dual indexes and sequenced on an Illumina iSeq 100. The original pipeline was this. Non-productive sequences were filtered out, and CDR3s that did not start with C, did not end with F or W, or were shorter than 7 amino acids were discarded. Antigen-specific clonotypes were identified using the MANAFEST web application through comparison of peptide-stimulated wells with reference and other culture wells. An FDR below 0.05, an odds ratio above 5, and a productive frequency above 0.1% in at least two of three replicate wells were required for clones to be considered positive. Cross-reactive clonotypes were defined as significantly expanded in both SARS-CoV-2 spike wells and at least one common cold coronavirus spike condition. Using R version 3.6.1, CDR3 homology was evaluated through Levenshtein distances (stringdist) along with unrooted phylogenetic trees (ape). TCRdb redid the processing of the public reads, applying fastp at Q25 and MiXCR, and retained in-frame beta chains. Identical CDR3 proteins give one entry, which carries the most common genes and DNA. These V and J calls originate from TCRdb's pipeline instead of the authors' own analysis. This sample holds roughly 14,000 distinct CDR3 sequences; around half were observed only once. Of the sample, more than 9% is held by the ten largest clones.

The treatment or condition label of this sample denotes: roughly 10-day PBMC culture with coronavirus spike peptide pools or control peptides (ViraFEST assay). To expand antigen-specific T cells with peptide pools and then pick out the expanded clonotypes through TCR sequencing, the study relied on the ViraFEST assay. The convalescent patients' positive SARS-CoV-2 PCR tests fell between March and December 2020, which was before the Alpha, Beta and Delta variants emerged in the United States. PBMCs were cultured at approximately 2.1 million per well in IMDM supplemented with about 5% human AB serum and approximately 10 IU/ml IL-2, with approximately 9.5 ug/ml peptide pools added. On days 3 and 7, half of the culture medium was replaced with fresh IL-2-containing medium. After 9 to 10 days of culture, CD4+ T cells were isolated by negative selection using the EasySep CD4+ T cell isolation kit. Ficoll-Paque Plus gradient centrifugation was used to isolate PBMCs from whole blood, and the isolated PBMCs were then either used fresh or cryopreserved at -140C. Each culture condition was generally run in triplicate wells.

The table lists this clonotype with a few counts. The antigen this receptor binds is unknown. Base quality data are lacking; no much larger clone is found one base away. Broad study findings and their caveats: In convalescent patients, a median about 86% of post-vaccine SARS-CoV-2-reactive clones were detected only after vaccination, suggesting vaccine-specific priming. Although the median number of SARS-CoV-2-reactive clonotypes went up from 20 to 25 after infection to some 37 after vaccination, the increase was not significant. Only a relatively small number of convalescent patients were included in the study, and early timepoints following natural infection were not analyzed. In convalescent patients, nearly all vaccine-specific clones (304 of 307) were found to be mono-reactive for SARS-CoV-2 spike rather than cross-reactive with common cold coronaviruses.

Relative to germline, V is 0 bases shorter and J is 7 bases shorter, with 13 bases between their ends. The CDR3 starts with the cysteine, ends with the phenylalanine, and has 13 residues. The sequence is cut down to CDR3 DNA, 39 bases in frame from base 1. From the germline V gene (reference sequence), CDR1 is DFQATT and CDR2 is SNEGSKA. The sequencing used CD4+ T cells from blood, cultured in vitro, collected before SARS-CoV-2 vaccination. The sequence was obtained from a human donor who had recovered from COVID-19. The sequence joins TRBV20-1 to TRBJ2-7; no D gene call is confident. Here is the DNA: TGCAGTGCTAGAGAACTACCGTCGCTGGAGCAGTACTTC. Translated, this is CSARELPSLEQYF.